The 25 T cell receptor beta chains below all came from one sample that was sequenced in a study of T-cell memory formation after mild COVID-19. TCRdb reanalysed the 5' RACE reads using MiXCR and keeps one entry per CDR3 protein. In the table there are 250,000 to 300,000 distinct CDR3 sequences, around 15% of which are singletons. Source material: PBMCs or a T cell subset sorted from them (not recorded which). The receptors were gathered from a man younger than 35 who had mild COVID-19 (a few samples of this study predate the infection). Cell type and time point are not known.

This clonotype was detected a few times. The chain joins TRBV5-1 to TRBJ2-1; unclear D gene. The V end was cut by 7 bases, the J end by 4 bases, with 6 bases between. CDR1 and CDR2 (germline): SGHRS, YFSETQ. CDR3 length: 11 amino acids. The CDR3 sequence: CASALYNEQFF. The CDR3 DNA sequence: TGCGCCAGCGCATTATACAATGAGCAGTTCTTC.

This chain links TRBV7-2 with TRBJ2-7; 9 nucleotides align to TRBD1. Per the germline V gene, CDR1 is SGHTA and CDR2 is FQGNSA. This CDR3 comprises 14 residues. V lost 3 bases, J lost 3 bases, and 3 bases stayed unmatched. CDR3 amino acids: CASSFRTGDYEQYF. The CDR3 DNA reads TGTGCCAGCAGCTTCCGGACAGGGGACTACGAGCAGTACTTC. The whole variable domain, filled in from reference TRBV7-2 and TRBJ2-7, reads GAGVSQSPSNKVTEKGKDVELRCDPISGHTALYWYRQSLGQGLEFLIYFQGNSAPDKSGLPSDRFSAERTGGSVSTLTIQRTQQEDSAVYLCASSFRTGDYEQYFGPGTRLTVT.

The V and J genes are TRBV4-1 and TRBJ2-1, with 9 bases lining up with TRBD1. This CDR3 region has 16 residues. Germline loops: CDR1 MGHRA, CDR2 YSYEKL. Trimming cost V 1 base and J 2 bases; bases outside gene matches: 3. The CDR3 loop reads CASSQAGTGTYNEQFF. In DNA form, the CDR3 reads TGCGCCAGCAGCCAAGCCGGGACAGGGACCTACAATGAGCAGTTCTTC.

The CDR3 DNA reads TGTGCCAGCAGCCTAAGGATGAGGGGCACAGATACGCAGTATTTT. Its translation is CASSLRMRGTDTQYF. The J gene is TRBJ2-3, the V gene TRBV7-2; maybe TRBD2 (5 bases). The V and J ends lost 5 bases and 1 base respectively, with 13 bases between them. Germline-derived CDR1 and CDR2 are SGHTA and FQGNSA. This CDR3 spans 15 amino acids.

On this clonotype: Germline and junction disagree at one end, which may indicate a read error. J is TRBJ2-1 and V is TRBV7-2; D not certain. The CDR3 is 13 residues long. The germline gives CDR1 SGHTA, CDR2 FQGNSA. DNA for the CDR3: TGTGCCAGCAGCTTAGTGGGTGACAAGGAGCAGTTCTTC. Residues: CASSLVGDKEQFF.

V gene TRBV2 combines with J gene TRBJ2-3, with D hard to call. This CDR3 contains 14 residues. In germline, CDR1 is SNHLY, CDR2 FYNNEI. V was cut by 4 bases and J by 2 bases, with 10 bases left in between. The CDR3 sequence: CASSGEVYTDTQYF. CDR3 DNA sequence: TGTGCCAGCAGTGGAGAGGTGTACACAGATACGCAGTATTTT.

This clonotype was recorded a few times. The rearrangement joins TRBV9 to TRBJ2-3, with TRBD2 as a possible D gene (6 bases). The V and J ends lost 4 bases and 2 bases respectively, with 17 bases between them. The CDR3 has 16 residues. The germline CDR1 and CDR2 sequences are SGDLS and YYNGEE. CDR3: CASSLSAGQLTDTQYF. CDR3 coding DNA: TGTGCCAGCAGCCTCTCGGCGGGGCAACTCACAGATACGCAGTATTTT.

The V gene is TRBV7-9, the J gene TRBJ2-2, with 9 bases identical to TRBD1. The V gene's germline CDR1 is SEHNR and CDR2 FQNEAQ (reference sequence). The V segment lost 5 bases and the J segment 7 bases; nucleotides outside the gene matches: 5. This CDR3 has 14 residues. CDR3 bases: TGTGCCAGCAGCCCGACAGGGGGAGTCGGGGAGCTGTTTTTT. Translating gives CASSPTGGVGELFF.

A few counts support this clonotype. This chain joins TRBV15 and TRBJ2-4; 9 bases are shared with TRBD1. The CDR3 spans 12 residues. Germline values: CDR1 LNHNV, CDR2 YYDKDF (reference sequence). Trimming took 4 bases from V and 16 from J; bases not matched to a gene: 8. The CDR3 region is CATSTRTGEHYF. In nucleotides, the CDR3 is TGTGCCACCAGCACTAGGACAGGGGAACACTACTTC.

CDR3: CASSVDIDSTDTQYF. DNA of the CDR3: TGTGCCAGCAGCGTAGATATAGATAGCACAGATACGCAGTATTTT. J is TRBJ2-3 and V is TRBV9; D remains unclear. Per the germline V gene, CDR1 is SGDLS and CDR2 is YYNGEE. The CDR3 is 15 amino acids. Trimming left V 0 bases short and J 0 bases short, with 8 bases between.

This clonotype was observed at least ten times. This sequence joins TRBV29-1 and TRBJ2-1; TRBD2 matches 9 bases. CDR1 is SQVTM and CDR2 is ANQGSEA in the germline V gene. With V trimmed by 0 bases and J by 8 bases, 8 bases remained unmatched. This CDR3 comprises 15 residues. The CDR3 nucleotides are TGCAGCGTTGAAGATCAAGCGGGGGGTTTTGATGAGCAGTTCTTC. This encodes CSVEDQAGGFDEQFF.

This clonotype was found a few times. The chain employs TRBV29-1 and TRBJ2-5, with D perhaps matching TRBD2 (5 bases). CDR1 SQVTM and CDR2 ANQGSEA come from the germline V gene. The CDR3 spans 13 residues. V was cut by 3 bases and J by 2 bases, with 10 bases left in between. The CDR3 DNA is TGCAGCGTTGACGGGAAGTTACAAGAGACCCAGTACTTC. Its translation: CSVDGKLQETQYF.

The CDR3 DNA follows: TGTGCCAGCAGTTTTTCGGTTTATGAGCAGTTCTTC. It encodes CASSFSVYEQFF. This chain links TRBV12-3 or TRBV12-4 with TRBJ2-1; D call uncertain. The CDR3 contains 12 residues. Trimming removed 3 bases from V and 8 bases from J, with 8 bases in between.

The V call is TRBV6-6, the J call TRBJ2-4; no reliable D call. The CDR3 has 20 amino acids. The V and J ends lost 4 bases and 0 bases respectively, with 25 bases between them. Germline V gene lookup returns CDR1 MNHNY and CDR2 SVGAGI (reference sequence). This CDR3 is CASSSALGRAAPLAKNIQYF. The CDR3 coding sequence is TGTGCCAGCAGTTCCGCCTTAGGACGGGCAGCTCCGTTAGCCAAAAACATTCAGTACTTC.

In this sample, this clonotype turned up many times. CDR3 bases: TGTGCCAGCAGTCCACGGGGTTGGAGGAACGAGCAGTACGTC. Translation gives CASSPRGWRNEQYV. The chain employs TRBV6-2 or TRBV6-3 and TRBJ2-7; maybe TRBD2 (5 bases). CDR1 and CDR2 (germline): MNHEY, SVGEGT. V lost 5 bases to trimming and J lost 5 bases, with 16 bases between them. This CDR3 region has 14 residues.

A few counts support this clonotype. The CDR3 here is CASSLAPSGGYEQYV. Here the CDR3 DNA reads TGCGCCAGCAGCTTGGCCCCTAGCGGGGGGTACGAGCAGTACGTC. J is TRBJ2-7 and V is TRBV5-1, with 11 bases lining up with TRBD2. The CDR3 consists of 15 residues. Germline V CDR1 and CDR2: SGHRS, YFSETQ. The V and J ends lost 0 bases and 4 bases, in that order; junction bases with no gene match: 3.

This clonotype has just a few counts. The rearrangement links TRBV14 to TRBJ2-5; D perhaps matches TRBD1 (6 bases). V was trimmed by 2 bases and J by 2 bases, leaving 12 bases between them. Germline CDR1 and CDR2: SGHDN and FVKESK. CDR3 length equals 15 residues. CDR3 nucleotides: TGTGCCAGCAGCCAAACCTCGACAGGTCAAGAGACCCAGTACTTC. Translating gives CASSQTSTGQETQYF.

The table lists this clonotype with a few counts. The CDR3 protein is CASSLGTGPTEAFF. In nucleotides, the CDR3 is TGTGCCAGCAGCTTAGGTACAGGTCCCACTGAAGCTTTCTTT. The chain carries TRBV7-3 and TRBJ1-1; possible D gene TRBD1, 5 bases. The CDR3 is made up of 14 amino acids. Trimming left V 2 bases short and J 4 bases short, with 11 bases between. CDR1 and CDR2 (germline): SGHTA, FQGTGA.

This clonotype came up many times. V gene TRBV10-2 combines with J gene TRBJ1-2; the D gene is possibly TRBD1 (6 bases). Trimming took off 6 bases at V and 1 base at J, with 9 bases between the two ends. Germline V lookup: CDR1 WSHSY, CDR2 SAAADI. CDR3 length: 13 amino acids. CDR3: CASRGGGNYGYTF. In nucleotides, the CDR3 is TGCGCCAGCAGGGGGGGCGGTAACTATGGCTACACCTTC.

This clonotype was detected many times. V and J are TRBV5-1 and TRBJ1-1, with 8 bases identical to TRBD1. The J segment lost 5 bases and the V segment lost 4 bases, leaving 13 bases of the junction unmatched. The CDR3 has 16 amino acids. CDR1 is SGHRS and CDR2 is YFSETQ in the germline V gene. The CDR3 is CASSDRTGLDRTEAFF. CDR3 sequence (DNA): TGCGCCAGCAGCGACCGGACAGGGCTAGATAGGACTGAAGCTTTCTTT.

This clonotype came up a few times. The chain combines TRBV12-3 or TRBV12-4 with TRBJ1-2; D is unresolved. V dropped 5 bases and J dropped 4 bases, with 20 bases sitting between them. The CDR3 length is 16 residues. CDR3 nucleotides: TGTGCCAGCAGTACTGGAAGGGCCCCCGGTGGCTATGGCTACACCTTC. As protein: CASSTGRAPGGYGYTF.

The V and J genes are TRBV2 and TRBJ2-5, with 7 bases that match TRBD2. Germline loops: CDR1 SNHLY, CDR2 FYNNEI. This CDR3 has 12 residues. Unmatched junction bases numbered 2, after V lost 8 bases and J lost 2 bases. The CDR3 nucleotides are TGTGCCAGCCGGGGGGAGCAAGAGACCCAGTACTTC. Translation gives CASRGEQETQYF. Full variable domain (remainder filled in from reference TRBV2 and TRBJ2-5): EPEVTQTPSHQVTQMGQEVILRCVPISNHLYFYWYRQILGQKVEFLVSFYNNEISEKSEIFDDQFSVERPDGSNFTLKIRSTKLEDSAMYFCASRGEQETQYFGPGTRLLVL.

This clonotype was seen only a few times. The chain links TRBV5-1 to TRBJ2-5; TRBD2 is a possible D gene (6 bases). Germline loops: CDR1 SGHRS, CDR2 YFSETQ. V gave up 0 bases and J gave up 5 bases, with 11 bases separating them. CDR3 length: 14 amino acids. The DNA for the CDR3 is TGCGCCAGCAGCTTGGGGACTAATGTGGAGACCCAGTACTTC. Translating gives CASSLGTNVETQYF.

The rearrangement joins TRBV12-3 or TRBV12-4 to TRBJ1-5; D not certain. The CDR3 consists of 14 residues. Trimming removed 6 bases from V and 7 bases from J, with 16 bases in between. The CDR3 nucleotides read TGTGCCAGCAGCCCAACGATCCGTGAACAGCCCCAGCATTTT. Amino acids: CASSPTIREQPQHF.

This clonotype was detected only a few times. The chain is built from TRBV7-8 and TRBJ2-7, with D perhaps being TRBD1 or TRBD2 (5 bases each). V lost 1 base, J lost 6 bases, and 7 bases lay in between. The germline gives CDR1 SGHVS, CDR2 FQNEAQ. CDR3 length: 12 residues. CDR3 loop: CASSLDGAEQYF. Written as DNA, the CDR3 is TGTGCCAGCAGCTTAGACGGGGCCGAGCAGTACTTC.